This entry features one T cell receptor beta chain sequence. The repertoire was sequenced with immunoSEQ multiplex PCR; TCRdb's copy has only in-frame clones and lacks some. Of 100,000 to 150,000 clones listed, 87% are singletons. This sample was included in a study of control samples from healthy donors and cancer patients. The germline gives CDR1 KGHDR, CDR2 SFDVKD. The CDR3 is made up of 13 amino acids. V lost 7 bases and J lost 8, with 16 bases in between. This receptor was identified in a man aged 18 to 29 in good health. The chain uses TRBV24-1 and TRBJ1-2; D remains unclear. Material for sequencing was blood. The CDR3 region is CATSGGLGTGYTF. The CDR3 DNA follows: TGTGCCACCAGCGGCGGTTTGGGTACGGGCTACACCTTC.